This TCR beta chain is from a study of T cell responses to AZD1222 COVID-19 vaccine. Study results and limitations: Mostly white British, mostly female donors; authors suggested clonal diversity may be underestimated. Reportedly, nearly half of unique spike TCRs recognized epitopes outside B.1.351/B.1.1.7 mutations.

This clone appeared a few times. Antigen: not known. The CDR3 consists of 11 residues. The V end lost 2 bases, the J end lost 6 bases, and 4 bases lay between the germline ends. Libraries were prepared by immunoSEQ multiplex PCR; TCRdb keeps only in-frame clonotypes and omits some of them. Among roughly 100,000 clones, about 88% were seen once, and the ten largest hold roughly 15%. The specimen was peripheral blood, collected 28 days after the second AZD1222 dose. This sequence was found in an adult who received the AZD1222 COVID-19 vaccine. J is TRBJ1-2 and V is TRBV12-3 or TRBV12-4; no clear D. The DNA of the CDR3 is TGTGCCAGCAGTTTAAGGGATGGCTACACCTTC. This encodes CASSLRDGYTF.